These 3 T cell receptor beta chains share one sample of origin, sequenced in a study of OX40 agonist ivuxolimab in advanced cancers. Profiling relied on immunoSEQ multiplex PCR, and the TCRdb table lists in-frame clones only, not all of them. The table includes around 58,000 clones, around 93% detected once. The input for sequencing was CD4+ or CD8+ T cells sorted from blood, taken in a trial of the OX40 agonist ivuxolimab. The receptors come from an adult with an advanced solid tumor such as melanoma, head and neck, liver or kidney cancer.

The V call is TRBV7-1, the J call TRBJ2-1, with 14 bases matching TRBD2. TRBV7-1 is designated an ORF whose function remains uncertain. After removal of 5 bases from V and 0 bases from J, the junction contained 24 bases not matched to a gene. The length of the CDR3 is 24 residues. CDR3 nucleotides: TGTGCCAGCAGCACAGTCTTTGTGACCTTCCCGGGACTAGCGGGAGTGGCCTCCTACAATGAGCAGTTCTTC. This sequence encodes CASSTVFVTFPGLAGVASYNEQFF.

The chain joins TRBV9 to TRBJ2-7; D not certain. V was clipped by 0 bases and J by 7 bases, with 11 bases between them. Germline assignment: CDR1 SGDLS and CDR2 YYNGEE. The CDR3 covers 13 residues. In DNA, the CDR3 is TGTGCCAGCAGCGTAGATCGAGCAGGAGAGCAGTACTTC. This encodes CASSVDRAGEQYF.

The chain employs TRBV7-9 and TRBJ2-1; tentative D call: TRBD2 (6 bases). Germline CDR1 reads SEHNR; CDR2 reads FQNEAQ (reference sequence). CDR3 length: 11 amino acids. The ends were cut back, 4 bases at V and 10 bases at J, with 8 bases in the middle. CDR3 region: CASSSRGEQFF. CDR3 in DNA: TGTGCCAGCAGCTCACGGGGGGAGCAGTTCTTC.